This TCR beta chain was found in a study of CD4 T cells in relation to SARS-CoV-2 and coronaviruses. Overall study: After 10 days of antigen culture, PBMC TCR beta CDR3s were sequenced. Findings and limits, study-wide: Roughly 65% of donors had memory CD4+ clonotypes crossrecognizing SARS-CoV-2 and common cold coronavirus spike. Samples before the pandemic and after infection were not matched within any donor.

In regard to this clone: Its antigen is as yet unknown.

CD4+ T cells from unexposed donors were obtained before the COVID-19 pandemic (2011-2018). After 10 to 11 days of culture, CD4+ T cells were isolated. Testing used SARS-CoV-2 S/N and four cold-coronavirus spikes on unexposed-donor CD4+ T cells, cells permitting. The protocol was immunoSEQ multiplex PCR, while the TCRdb copy is restricted to in-frame clones and leaves out a portion. The sample consists of 30,000 or so clones, approximately 75% of them appearing once. This clonotype originated in a human donor in good health. The sample taken for sequencing was CD4+ T cells from PBMCs, cultured in vitro.

The CDR3 region has the DNA TGCGCCAGCAGCCAGAGGGGGGCGGGGGGCGGCTCCTACAATGAGCAGTTCTTC. Its protein product is CASSQRGAGGGSYNEQFF. The V and J genes are TRBV4-3 and TRBJ2-1, with TRBD2 matching 8 bases. CDR3 length: 18 amino acids. V trimming: 3 bases; J trimming: 0 bases; junction bases outside the gene matches: 10. Germline values: CDR1 LGHNA, CDR2 YSLEER.